Listed here are 20 T cell receptor beta chains from one sample, sequenced in a study of OX40 agonist ivuxolimab in advanced cancers. The assay was immunoSEQ multiplex PCR, and TCRdb's table has in-frame clones only and misses some. The data contain 43,000 or so clones, around 77% of them singletons. Sequenced here: CD4+ or CD8+ T cells sorted from blood, sampled in a trial of the OX40 agonist ivuxolimab. The receptor source for this set is an adult with an advanced solid tumor such as melanoma, head and neck, liver or kidney cancer.

The gene calls are TRBV5-1 and TRBJ2-3, with D perhaps TRBD2 (6 bases). From germline, CDR1 is SGHRS and CDR2 YFSETQ. The CDR3 has 15 amino acids. Trimming pared 1 base from V and 4 bases from J, leaving 13 bases between. CDR3 in amino acids: CASSLRGIGSDTQYF. CDR3 nucleotides: TGCGCCAGCAGCTTGCGCGGGATCGGGTCAGATACGCAGTATTTT.

In this sample, this clone turned up a few times. V is TRBV4-1 and J is TRBJ2-7, with D hard to call. This CDR3 comprises 15 residues. Trimming took 0 bases from V and 3 from J, leaving 12 bases between them. Germline CDR1 and CDR2: MGHRA and YSYEKL. The CDR3 nucleotides read TGCGCCAGCAGCCAAGACGATAGCTCGGACTACGAGCAGTACTTC. Amino acid sequence: CASSQDDSSDYEQYF.

This chain uses TRBV2 with TRBJ2-1, with D perhaps TRBD2 (6 bases). This CDR3 spans 12 amino acids. Deletions cut 4 bases from V and 6 bases from J, with 7 bases between. Germline V gene lookup returns CDR1 SNHLY and CDR2 FYNNEI. Written as DNA, the CDR3 is TGTGCCAGCAGTGGGGACTCCAATGAGCAGTTCTTC. It specifies CASSGDSNEQFF.

Only a few counts were recorded for this clone. This sequence joins TRBV19 and TRBJ2-1; 14 bases fit TRBD2. V lost 2 bases, J lost 2 bases, and 8 bases stayed unmatched. This CDR3 spans 19 amino acids. Germline V lookup: CDR1 LNHDA, CDR2 SQIVND (reference sequence). CDR3 in amino acids: CASSIKTSGRARPYNEQFF. The DNA of the CDR3 is TGTGCCAGTAGTATAAAGACTAGCGGGAGGGCCAGGCCCTACAATGAGCAGTTCTTC.

The rearrangement uses TRBV7-9 and TRBJ2-7; D is undetermined. The length of the CDR3 is 15 residues. The V gene's germline CDR1 is SEHNR and CDR2 FQNEAQ (reference sequence). V lost 4 bases and J lost 0, with 13 bases in between. The CDR3 nucleotides read TGTGCCAGCAGCTCGCGCGAAACCCTCTCCTACGAGCAGTACTTC. Its translation: CASSSRETLSYEQYF.

The chain couples TRBV28 to TRBJ2-3; D not resolved. CDR1 and CDR2 (germline): MDHEN, SYDVKM. The CDR3 sequence is 14 residues long. The V and J ends lost 2 bases and 2 bases respectively, with 8 bases between them. The CDR3 region is CASSLAGFTDTQYF. As DNA, the CDR3 is TGTGCCAGCAGTTTAGCTGGGTTCACAGATACGCAGTATTTT.

The V and J genes are TRBV5-1 and TRBJ2-5; D gene uncertain. This CDR3 comprises 11 residues. V was trimmed by 2 bases and J by 4 bases, leaving 3 bases between them. The germline V gene encodes CDR1 SGHRS and CDR2 YFSETQ. CDR3: CASSFGETQYF. DNA of the CDR3: TGCGCCAGCAGCTTCGGAGAGACCCAGTACTTC.

This clone has only a few counts. The V gene is TRBV5-1, the J gene TRBJ2-1; 10 bases match TRBD2. This CDR3 region has 16 residues. Looked up from germline, CDR1 is SGHRS and CDR2 is YFSETQ. Trimming cost V 6 bases and J 2 bases; bases outside gene matches: 8. Here the CDR3 reads CASKLDLAGAYNEQFF. In DNA form, the CDR3 reads TGCGCCAGCAAGCTTGATCTAGCGGGGGCCTACAATGAGCAGTTCTTC. Full variable domain (rest looked up from reference TRBV5-1 and TRBJ2-1): KAGVTQTPRYLIKTRGQQVTLSCSPISGHRSVSWYQQTPGQGLQFLFEYFSETQRNKGNFPGRFSGRQFSNSRSEMNVSTLELGDSALYLCASKLDLAGAYNEQFFGPGTRLTVL.

The gene calls are TRBV6-5 and TRBJ2-6; no reliable D call. V was pared by 4 bases and J by 0 bases, with 10 bases between. This CDR3 is 16 amino acids long. Germline V lookup: CDR1 MNHEY, CDR2 SVGAGI. CDR3 bases: TGTGCCAGCAGTTCTGGAATTCACTCTGGGGCCAACGTCCTGACTTTC. Its translation is CASSSGIHSGANVLTF.

As DNA, the CDR3 is TGTGCCAGTAGGACGGGGACTAGCGGGAGGCGGAACACCGGGGAGCTGTTTTTT. Its translation: CASRTGTSGRRNTGELFF. This rearrangement joins TRBV19 to TRBJ2-2; 15 nucleotides agree with TRBD2. J lost 1 base, V lost 6 bases, and 6 bases had no gene match. CDR1 LNHDA and CDR2 SQIVND come from the germline V gene (reference sequence). The CDR3 is 18 residues long.

The genes are TRBV6-5 and TRBJ1-1; D may be TRBD1 (6 bases). Germline V lookup: CDR1 MNHEY, CDR2 SVGAGI. The germline V and J ends were trimmed by 8 bases and 4 bases, with 14 bases remaining between them. The CDR3 has 13 amino acids. CDR3 nucleotide sequence: TGTGCCAGCCAATTTGGGGACATCACTGAAGCTTTCTTT. Residues: CASQFGDITEAFF.

The V and J genes are TRBV5-8 and TRBJ1-5; D perhaps matches TRBD1 (6 bases). CDR3 length equals 15 residues. From germline, CDR1 is SGHTS and CDR2 YDEGEE. The ends were cut back, 0 bases at V and 3 bases at J, with 10 bases in the middle. CDR3 DNA: TGTGCCAGCAGCTTGGGCCAGGGGTTCAATCAGCCCCAGCATTTT. This encodes CASSLGQGFNQPQHF.

The CDR3 here is CASSLGRGGETQYF. Written as DNA, the CDR3 is TGTGCCAGCAGTTTGGGGCGGGGAGGGGAGACCCAGTACTTC. The chain links TRBV28 to TRBJ2-5, with 7 bases fitting TRBD2. CDR1 and CDR2 (germline): MDHEN, SYDVKM. V dropped 3 bases and J dropped 5; count of bases not matched to a gene: 6. CDR3 length equals 14 residues.

In its sample, this clone was seen a few times. J is TRBJ2-1 and V is TRBV14, with 13 nucleotides matching TRBD2. Trimming removed 1 base from V and 4 bases from J; junction bases left unmatched: 10. CDR3 length: 19 amino acids. Germline CDR1 is SGHDN and CDR2 is FVKESK. The CDR3 DNA sequence: TGTGCCAGCAGCCAAGCCAGGACTAGCGGGAGTAGGGCTTACAATGAGCAGTTCTTC. Protein product: CASSQARTSGSRAYNEQFF.

The CDR3 DNA reads TGTGCCAGCAGTGCCGGGGACCTAAAACAGCAGTACTTC. This codes for CASSAGDLKQQYF. V usage is TRBV28 and J usage is TRBJ2-7, with D perhaps TRBD1 or TRBD2 (5 bases each). The CDR3 is 13 residues long. The V gene lost 5 bases and the J gene lost 8 bases, with 16 bases spanning the gap. Germline CDR1 and CDR2: MDHEN and SYDVKM.

The chain employs TRBV27 and TRBJ1-3, with TRBD1 matching over 7 bases. The V and J ends lost 6 bases and 8 bases, in that order; junction bases with no gene match: 13. This CDR3 has 15 residues. CDR1 and CDR2 (germline): MNHEY, SMNVEV (reference sequence). The CDR3 region has the DNA TGTGCCAGCAGCTCCGGGACAGCCTTTGAGGACACCATATATTTT. Its protein is CASSSGTAFEDTIYF.

The rearrangement uses TRBV19 and TRBJ2-3, with a weak D call TRBD1 (6 bases). This CDR3 has 14 amino acids. The germline gives CDR1 LNHDA, CDR2 SQIVND (reference sequence). V was cut by 5 bases and J by 4 bases, with 13 bases left in between. The DNA of the CDR3 is TGTGCCAGTAGTGGCCTGACAGGTGCAGATACGCAGTATTTT. It is translated as CASSGLTGADTQYF.

This chain connects TRBV6-1 to TRBJ1-5; D is unclear. Trimming left V 2 bases short and J 2 bases short, with 19 bases between. This CDR3 is built from 18 residues. The V gene's germline CDR1 is MNHNS and CDR2 SASEGT. The chain's CDR3 is CASSERSSRIAGNQPQHF. The CDR3 coding sequence is TGTGCCAGCAGTGAAAGGTCGAGCAGAATAGCTGGCAATCAGCCCCAGCATTTT.

The chain couples TRBV7-3 to TRBJ2-7, with 8 bases lining up with TRBD1. There are 15 residues in the CDR3. Germline loops: CDR1 SGHTA, CDR2 FQGTGA. V shed 5 bases and J 4 bases; nucleotides not matched to a gene: 10. CDR3 protein: CASSPGQGSVYEQYF. The CDR3 nucleotides read TGTGCCAGCAGCCCCGGACAGGGAAGTGTTTACGAGCAGTACTTC.

V gene TRBV7-3 combines with J gene TRBJ2-2; D unresolved. The ends were cut back, 3 bases at V and 2 bases at J, with 4 bases in the middle. CDR1 and CDR2 (germline): SGHTA, FQGTGA. The CDR3 length is 13 residues. CDR3 sequence reads: CASSLLNTGELFF. CDR3 sequence (DNA): TGTGCCAGCAGCTTGCTCAACACCGGGGAGCTGTTTTTT.